This TCR beta chain came from a study of blood T cell repertoires in COVID-19. About the research overall: Acute and convalescent COVID-19 samples came from the United States, Italy and Spain.

The protocol was immunoSEQ multiplex PCR, while the TCRdb copy is restricted to in-frame clones and leaves out a portion. The sample lists 65,000 to 70,000 clones; about four fifths were seen once. This CDR3 comprises 14 residues. Per germline, CDR1 SGHTS and CDR2 YDEGEE. The V gene end was trimmed by 1 base and the J gene end by 2 bases; junction bases not matched to a gene: 1. The sequence was collected from a woman aged 55-70 years with acute or convalescent COVID-19. This chain connects TRBV5-8 to TRBJ2-7; 9 nucleotides agree with TRBD1. Material for sequencing was peripheral blood. CDR3 sequence: CASSLRTGAYEQYF. CDR3 DNA: TGTGCCAGCAGCTTGAGGACAGGGGCCTACGAGCAGTACTTC.